The clone carrying this T cell receptor (beta chain) was seen a handful of times. Trimming left V 1 base short and J 1 base short, with 13 bases between. The CDR3 has 15 residues. CDR1 and CDR2 from the germline V gene are DFQATT and SNEGSKA (reference sequence). The data derive from a study of response to subunit inactivated influenza vaccine. TCRdb re-called the RT-PCR reads through MiXCR, storing one row per CDR3 protein. Of more than 200,000 distinct CDR3 sequences in the sample, more than 10% were seen once. The V and J genes are TRBV20-1 and TRBJ2-5; either TRBD1 or TRBD2 may fit D (5 bases each). The clonotype originates from a man in his fifties or sixties who received an inactivated influenza vaccine. Material: non-naive T cells sorted from PBMCs, obtained around two weeks before vaccination. The CDR3 DNA follows: TGCAGTGCTAGAGTTTTGGGACGCAGCCAAGAGACCCAGTACTTC. Encoded protein: CSARVLGRSQETQYF.